This TCR beta chain appears in the sequencing data of a study of blood T cell repertoires in COVID-19. Study as a whole: The United States, Italy and Spain were the sources of the acute and convalescent COVID-19 samples. T cells, B-cell-depleted T cells, or PBMCs provided the cDNA or gDNA that served as material.

Study processing details: Reference gene primer amplification gave nucleated cell count estimates. TCRdb's table, derived via immunoSEQ multiplex PCR, lists solely in-frame clones and lacks some. V and J calls and clone size are those listed in that table; D and trimming were worked out from the DNA. Of more than 150,000 clones in the sample, 70% to 85% were seen once. The germline CDR1 and CDR2 sequences are SGHVS and FQNEAQ. J lost 9 bases, V lost 7 bases, and 14 bases had no gene match. This CDR3 has 15 residues. The TCR originated in a woman aged 45-59 years with acute or convalescent COVID-19. Sequencing used peripheral blood. V is TRBV7-8 and J is TRBJ2-1, with 8 nucleotides matching TRBD2. CDR3 sequence: CASILGSGTHSEQFF. In DNA, the CDR3 is TGTGCCAGCATCCTCGGTAGCGGGACACACAGTGAGCAGTTCTTC.